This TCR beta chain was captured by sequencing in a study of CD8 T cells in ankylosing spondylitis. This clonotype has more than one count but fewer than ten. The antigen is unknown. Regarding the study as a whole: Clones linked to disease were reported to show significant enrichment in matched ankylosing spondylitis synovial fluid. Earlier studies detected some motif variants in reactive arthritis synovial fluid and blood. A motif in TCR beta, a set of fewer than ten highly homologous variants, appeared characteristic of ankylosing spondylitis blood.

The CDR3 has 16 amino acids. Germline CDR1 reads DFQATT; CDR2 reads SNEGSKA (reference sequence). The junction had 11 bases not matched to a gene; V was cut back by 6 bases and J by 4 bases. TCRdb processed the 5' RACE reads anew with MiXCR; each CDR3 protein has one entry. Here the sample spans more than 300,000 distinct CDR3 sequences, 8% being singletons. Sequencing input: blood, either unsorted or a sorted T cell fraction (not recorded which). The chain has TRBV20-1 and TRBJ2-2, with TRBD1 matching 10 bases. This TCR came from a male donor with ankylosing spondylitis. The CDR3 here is CSARNPGQGPTGELFF. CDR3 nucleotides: TGCAGTGCAAGGAACCCGGGACAGGGGCCCACCGGGGAGCTGTTTTTT.